In this sample, the clone carrying this TCR beta chain turned up once. Only in-frame clones appear in the TCRdb table, and some are missing; sequencing was by immunoSEQ multiplex PCR. The sample yields tens of thousands of clones, roughly 85% seen once. Per germline, CDR1 SGHAT and CDR2 FQNNGV. Deletions cut 4 bases from V and 4 bases from J, with 19 bases between. The CDR3 sequence is 16 residues long. These data are taken from a study of OX40 agonist ivuxolimab in advanced cancers. About the study: Mean age roughly 65 years, range 23 to 79; 82.7% male. Three patients, one with hepatocellular carcinoma and two with cutaneous melanoma, achieved partial responses.

This clonotype was obtained from an adult with an advanced solid tumor such as melanoma, head and neck, liver or kidney cancer. This specimen was CD4+ or CD8+ T cells sorted from blood, taken in a trial of the OX40 agonist ivuxolimab. The chain uses TRBV11-2 and TRBJ1-1; a possible D gene is TRBD1 (6 bases). CDR3 sequence reads: CASSWVKGGWGTEAFF. For the CDR3, the DNA is TGTGCCAGCAGCTGGGTCAAGGGGGGCTGGGGCACTGAAGCTTTCTTT. Based on the CDR3 plus reference TRBV11-2 and TRBJ1-1, the full variable domain is EAGVAQSPRYKIIEKRQSVAFWCNPISGHATLYWYQQILGQGPKLLIQFQNNGVVDDSQLPKDRFSAERLKGVDSTLKIQPAKLEDSAVYLCASSWVKGGWGTEAFFGQGTRLTVV.